The 31 T cell receptor beta chains given below trace back to one sample, sequenced in a study of control samples from healthy donors and cancer patients. The assay was immunoSEQ multiplex PCR, and TCRdb's table has in-frame clones only and misses some. In the table there are just over 15,000 clones, 87% of which are singletons. The sample was PBMCs. The receptor set was obtained from a woman in her 70s with colorectal cancer.

J is TRBJ2-7 and V is TRBV19; 9 nucleotides agree with TRBD2. The CDR3 extends over 18 amino acids. From germline, CDR1 is LNHDA and CDR2 SQIVND (reference sequence). The V gene end was trimmed by 5 bases and the J gene end by 0 bases; junction bases not matched to a gene: 14. CDR3 amino acids: CASSSSGILPQSSYEQYF. In nucleotides, the CDR3 is TGTGCCAGTAGTTCTAGCGGGATCCTTCCCCAGAGCTCCTACGAGCAGTACTTC.

The chain combines TRBV20-1 with TRBJ1-1; no clear D gene. Germline CDR1 is DFQATT and CDR2 is SNEGSKA (reference sequence). There are 10 residues in the CDR3. The V end lost 4 bases, the J end lost 10 bases, and 10 bases lay between the germline ends. CDR3 residues: CSATDVVAFF. CDR3 coding DNA: TGCAGTGCTACGGACGTCGTAGCTTTCTTT.

This clone has only one observation. The V gene is TRBV18, the J gene TRBJ1-2, with 8 nucleotides matching TRBD1. Germline CDR1 reads KGHSH; CDR2 reads LQKENI. The V segment lost 3 bases and the J segment 4 bases; nucleotides outside the gene matches: 16. CDR3 length equals 18 residues. The CDR3: CASSPPSTGQASPYGYTF. The CDR3 nucleotides read TGTGCCAGCTCACCCCCGAGCACGGGACAGGCATCTCCCTATGGCTACACCTTC.

CDR3: CASKAGPEADTQYF. CDR3 sequence (DNA): TGTGCCAGTAAGGCGGGACCGGAAGCAGATACGCAGTATTTT. The V call is TRBV19, the J call TRBJ2-3; a weak D match, TRBD2 (6 bases). V was trimmed by 7 bases and J by 4 bases, leaving 15 bases between them. Germline V gives CDR1 LNHDA, CDR2 SQIVND (reference sequence). This CDR3 contains 14 residues.

The sample holds one count of this clone. This rearrangement joins TRBV6-5 to TRBJ2-7; TRBD1 aligns across 8 bases. The CDR3 sequence is 14 residues long. CDR1 and CDR2 (germline): MNHEY, SVGAGI. V lost 5 bases to trimming and J lost 3 bases; unmatched junction nucleotides: 6. The CDR3 nucleotides read TGTGCCAGCAGTACCGGGACAGGAGACTACGAGCAGTACTTC. The encoded protein is CASSTGTGDYEQYF.

This chain links TRBV7-2 with TRBJ1-3; D is uncertain. V lost 5 bases to trimming and J lost 4 bases, with 9 bases between them. The CDR3 is 13 residues long. Per germline, CDR1 SGHTA and CDR2 FQGNSA. CDR3 nucleotides: TGTGCCAGCAGCCAGGTTCGGGGAAACACCATATATTTT. Translating gives CASSQVRGNTIYF.

The CDR3 DNA sequence: TGTGCCAGCAGCTTTATCGGTTTCACCTACGAGCAGTACTTC. Translation gives CASSFIGFTYEQYF. This chain links TRBV7-9 with TRBJ2-7; D remains unclear. Trimming pared 3 bases from V and 2 bases from J, leaving 11 bases between. This CDR3 region has 14 residues. Germline lookup yields CDR1 SEHNR and CDR2 FQNEAQ (reference sequence).

The chain recombines TRBV11-2 with TRBJ2-1, with a tentative D call TRBD1 (6 bases). Germline V gene sequence: CDR1 SGHAT, CDR2 FQNNGV. This CDR3 is built from 15 residues. Trimming removed 5 bases at V and 4 bases at J, with 15 bases between. The CDR3 nucleotides read TGTGCCAGCAGCCGAACAGGGCTTTCGTACAATGAGCAGTTCTTC. It is translated as CASSRTGLSYNEQFF.

The genes are TRBV27 and TRBJ2-5, with 10 bases fitting TRBD2. Germline V gives CDR1 MNHEY, CDR2 SMNVEV (reference sequence). This CDR3 has 19 residues. With V trimmed by 0 bases and J by 4 bases, 14 bases remained unmatched. Written as DNA, the CDR3 is TGTGCCAGCAGTTTATCGAGGCCTAGCGGGGGCGAGGGGAGAGAGACCCAGTACTTC. Its protein is CASSLSRPSGGEGRETQYF.

This clone was recorded once. V is TRBV19 and J is TRBJ2-3; D assignment may be TRBD1 or TRBD2 (5 bases each). Germline CDR1 LNHDA, CDR2 SQIVND (reference sequence). This CDR3 spans 13 amino acids. With 6 bases removed from V and 6 bases from J, the gap between germline ends came to 13 bases. The CDR3 region is CASRRTGTDTQYF. Here the CDR3 DNA reads TGTGCCAGTAGGCGGACCGGGACGGATACGCAGTATTTT.

The chain links TRBV7-9 to TRBJ2-7; D not certain. CDR1 SEHNR and CDR2 FQNEAQ come from the germline V gene (reference sequence). This CDR3 contains 15 residues. Trimming pared 7 bases from V and 0 bases from J, leaving 16 bases between. The CDR3 is CASNPYQASSYEQYF. The CDR3 DNA reads as TGTGCCAGCAACCCCTACCAGGCTAGCTCCTACGAGCAGTACTTC.

The chain uses TRBV5-1 and TRBJ1-6; TRBD1 matches at 7 bases. CDR3 length: 16 amino acids. Germline V gene data show CDR1 as SGHRS and CDR2 as YFSETQ. V was clipped by 3 bases and J by 8 bases; unmatched bases: 11. The CDR3 is CASSSLTGKRDSPLHF. CDR3 bases: TGCGCCAGCAGCTCCTTGACAGGGAAGAGGGATTCACCCCTCCACTTT.

The chain is built from TRBV25-1 and TRBJ1-5; D is undetermined. Germline V lookup: CDR1 MGHDK, CDR2 SYGVNS. Trimming took off 2 bases at V and 6 bases at J, with 11 bases between the two ends. The CDR3 covers 14 residues. This CDR3 reads CASSEPGVGQPQHF. CDR3 sequence (DNA): TGTGCCAGCAGTGAACCCGGGGTAGGTCAGCCCCAGCATTTT. The full variable domain, completed using reference TRBV25-1 and TRBJ1-5, is EADIYQTPRYLVIGTGKKITLECSQTMGHDKMYWYQQDPGMELHLIHYSYGVNSTEKGDLSSESTVSRIRTEHFPLTLESARPSHTSQYLCASSEPGVGQPQHFGDGTRLSIL.

The chain recombines TRBV9 with TRBJ2-3; 10 bases are shared with TRBD2. Germline V gene lookup returns CDR1 SGDLS and CDR2 YYNGEE. Trimming took 3 bases from V and 0 from J; bases not matched to a gene: 4. The CDR3 spans 16 residues. The CDR3 loop is CASSGTSGMSTDTQYF. CDR3 DNA: TGTGCCAGCAGCGGCACTAGCGGGATGAGCACAGATACGCAGTATTTT.

There are a few counts of this clone. The chain joins TRBV4-3 to TRBJ1-3, with 7 bases fitting TRBD1. Looked up from germline, CDR1 is LGHNA and CDR2 is YSLEER. The CDR3 runs 17 residues. V lost 0 bases to trimming and J lost 0 bases; unmatched junction nucleotides: 5. CDR3 sequence: CASSQDQGGTSGNTIYF. The DNA for the CDR3 is TGCGCCAGCAGCCAAGATCAGGGGGGAACCTCTGGAAACACCATATATTTT.

J is TRBJ1-6 and V is TRBV3-1 (or the pseudogene TRBV3-2); D is ambiguous. The germline V and J ends were trimmed by 2 bases and 6 bases, with 5 bases remaining between them. This CDR3 spans 13 amino acids. Germline CDR1 and CDR2: LGHDT and YNNKEL (reference sequence). The CDR3 DNA reads as TGTGCCAGCAGCCAACAGAGTAATTCACCCCTCCACTTT. It translates to CASSQQSNSPLHF.

This clone was seen a few times. The rearrangement uses TRBV5-4 and TRBJ2-2, with TRBD2 matching over 10 bases. The CDR3 contains 17 residues. The V and J ends lost 4 bases and 5 bases, in that order; junction bases with no gene match: 11. The germline V gene has CDR1 SGHNT and CDR2 YYREEE (reference sequence). The CDR3 here is CASSPGLADFGTGELFF. CDR3 DNA: TGTGCCAGCAGCCCAGGACTAGCGGATTTTGGGACCGGGGAGCTGTTTTTT. Full variable domain (missing parts from reference TRBV5-4 and TRBJ2-2): ETGVTQSPTHLIKTRGQQVTLRCSSQSGHNTVSWYQQALGQGPQFIFQYYREEENGRGNFPPRFSGLQFPNYSSELNVNALELDDSALYLCASSPGLADFGTGELFFGEGSRLTVL.

The chain carries TRBV7-2 and TRBJ2-3; 11 nucleotides align to TRBD2. The CDR3 consists of 15 residues. Germline V gene data show CDR1 as SGHTA and CDR2 as FQGNSA. The ends lost 6 bases at V and 5 bases at J; junction bases unmatched: 7. CDR3 sequence reads: CASSNSGRAGDTQYF. CDR3 bases: TGTGCCAGCAGTAATAGCGGGAGGGCCGGAGATACGCAGTATTTT.

This chain uses TRBV7-2 with TRBJ2-5; TRBD2 matches 10 bases. CDR1 and CDR2 (germline): SGHTA, FQGNSA. V shed 5 bases and J 5 bases; nucleotides not matched to a gene: 11. There are 16 residues in the CDR3. The CDR3 sequence is CASSPLGSGGRETQYF. The CDR3 nucleotides are TGTGCCAGCAGCCCCCTGGGTAGCGGGGGGAGGGAGACCCAGTACTTC.

The chain links TRBV4-3 to TRBJ1-6; D is perhaps TRBD1 (6 bases). This CDR3 comprises 16 residues. With 0 bases removed from V and 9 bases from J, the gap between germline ends came to 15 bases. CDR1 and CDR2 (germline): LGHNA, YSLEER. CDR3 amino acids: CASSQDKGGSLSPLHF. CDR3 nucleotide sequence: TGCGCCAGCAGCCAAGACAAGGGGGGAAGTCTTTCACCCCTCCACTTT.

J is TRBJ2-6 and V is TRBV10-3; D call uncertain. CDR3 length equals 13 residues. CDR1 and CDR2 from the germline V gene are ENHRY and SYGVKD. Trimming stripped 10 bases from V and 4 bases from J, with 11 bases between. CDR3 bases: TGTGCCACCGCTTTAGCCGGGGCCAACGTCCTGACTTTC. Translated, it gives CATALAGANVLTF.

This chain joins TRBV12-3 or TRBV12-4 and TRBJ1-2; possibly TRBD1 for D (6 bases). V was trimmed by 6 bases and J by 8 bases, leaving 13 bases between them. This CDR3 has 12 residues. CDR3: CASRQGHRGYTF. In nucleotides, the CDR3 is TGTGCCAGCAGACAGGGTCATCGCGGCTACACCTTC.

This clone has only a few counts. The CDR3 protein is CASSETGTRYGYTF. CDR3 DNA sequence: TGTGCCAGCAGCGAGACAGGGACCCGCTATGGCTACACCTTC. The V gene is TRBV5-4, the J gene TRBJ1-2; TRBD1 matches at 7 bases. V was clipped by 4 bases and J by 4 bases; unmatched bases: 7. From germline, CDR1 is SGHNT and CDR2 YYREEE (reference sequence). The CDR3 contains 14 residues.

V is TRBV20-1 and J is TRBJ1-6; D gene unclear. The germline CDR1 and CDR2 sequences are DFQATT and SNEGSKA (reference sequence). Trimming took 3 bases from V and 9 from J, leaving 6 bases between them. The CDR3 loop spans 11 amino acids. This CDR3 reads CSASSGSPLHF. CDR3 in DNA: TGCAGTGCTAGCTCGGGTTCACCCCTCCACTTT.

The V call is TRBV18, the J call TRBJ2-7; either TRBD1 or TRBD2 may fit D (5 bases each). Trimming removed 6 bases from V and 0 bases from J, with 24 bases in between. Germline CDR1 is KGHSH and CDR2 is LQKENI. The CDR3 runs to 18 residues. CDR3 DNA: TGTGCCAGCTCCCTAAGGAGGCCCCGATCGAGGGGCTCCTACGAGCAGTACTTC. It is translated as CASSLRRPRSRGSYEQYF.

Only a few counts were recorded for this clone. The chain uses TRBV2 and TRBJ1-5; D is uncertain. This CDR3 is built from 12 residues. The germline V gene encodes CDR1 SNHLY and CDR2 FYNNEI. V lost 7 bases and J 4 bases, leaving 8 bases between the germline ends. This chain's CDR3 is CASTLQNQPQHF. CDR3 nucleotides: TGTGCCAGCACCTTACAGAATCAGCCCCAGCATTTT.

The genes are TRBV14 and TRBJ2-7; D remains unclear. In germline, CDR1 is SGHDN, CDR2 FVKESK. CDR3 length: 16 amino acids. V lost 0 bases and J lost 4, with 16 bases in between. The CDR3 loop is CASSQDRKLLRYEQYF. CDR3 DNA: TGTGCCAGCAGCCAAGATCGTAAGCTATTGCGGTACGAGCAGTACTTC.

The chain links TRBV3-1 (or the pseudogene TRBV3-2) to TRBJ1-6, with 7 nucleotides matching TRBD1. Looked up from germline, CDR1 is LGHDT and CDR2 is YNNKEL (reference sequence). Trimming at V came to 5 bases and at J to 5 bases, leaving 3 bases not matched to a gene. This CDR3 spans 14 amino acids. The CDR3: CASSLGQNNSPLHF. As DNA, the CDR3 is TGTGCCAGCAGCTTGGGACAGAATAATTCACCCCTCCACTTT.

The chain links TRBV18 to TRBJ2-3; D gene unclear. V was clipped by 0 bases and J by 5 bases, with 9 bases between them. This CDR3 has 14 residues. CDR1 and CDR2 from the germline V gene are KGHSH and LQKENI. CDR3 sequence (DNA): TGTGCCAGCTCACCACCGGATCGGAGAGATACGCAGTATTTT. The encoded protein is CASSPPDRRDTQYF.

The count of this clone is one. The chain has TRBV5-5 and TRBJ2-7; 9 nucleotides match TRBD2. Germline CDR1 is SGHKS and CDR2 is YYEKEE (reference sequence). This CDR3 has 15 residues. The J segment lost 3 bases and the V segment lost 4 bases, leaving 8 bases of the junction unmatched. The CDR3 region has the DNA TGTGCCAGCAGCGTGCGCGGGGGGGGTGGCTACGAGCAGTACTTC. Translating it yields CASSVRGGGGYEQYF. Full variable domain (outside the CDR3, taken from reference TRBV5-5 and TRBJ2-7): DAGVTQSPTHLIKTRGQQVTLRCSPISGHKSVSWYQQVLGQGPQFIFQYYEKEERGRGNFPDRFSARQFPNYSSELNVNALLLGDSALYLCASSVRGGGGYEQYFGPGTRLTVT.

CDR3 bases: TGTGCCAGCAGCCTAGCCGACAGGCTCCAAGAGACCCAGTACTTC. It is translated as CASSLADRLQETQYF. The genes are TRBV6-2 or TRBV6-3 and TRBJ2-5, with D possibly being TRBD1 (6 bases). Looked up from germline, CDR1 is MNHEY and CDR2 is SVGEGT. CDR3 length equals 15 residues. V shed 6 bases and J shed 1 base, with 15 bases lying between them.